These 2 T cell receptor beta chains originate from one sample sequenced in a study of T cell repertoires in cytomegalovirus infection. TCRdb re-called the reads with MiXCR, one entry per CDR3 protein. The data contain 250,000 to 300,000 distinct CDR3 sequences, around 20% of them singletons. These TCRs are of unknown antigen specificity. The sequences come from cultured PBMCs, collected from culture after CMV antigen stimulation. These receptors originate from a human donor in good health (CMV status not recorded). Some clones in this sample may be carry-over from other donors' samples.

This clonotype appeared a few times. The gene calls are TRBV3-1 and TRBJ2-1; 7 bases fit TRBD2. The V segment lost 2 bases and the J segment 9 bases; nucleotides outside the gene matches: 4. From germline, CDR1 is LGHDT and CDR2 YNNKEL (reference sequence). The CDR3 contains 13 residues. The CDR3 sequence is CASSQTRGGEQFF. As DNA, the CDR3 is TGTGCCAGCAGCCAAACTCGCGGGGGTGAGCAGTTCTTC.

The rearrangement links TRBV24-1 to TRBJ2-7, with 11 bases fitting TRBD1. This CDR3 comprises 14 residues. V trimming: 2 bases; J trimming: 6 bases; junction bases outside the gene matches: 2. CDR1 and CDR2 (germline): KGHDR, SFDVKD. The CDR3 loop reads CATSDSGTGGEQYF. The CDR3 DNA reads as TGTGCCACCAGTGATTCCGGGACAGGGGGCGAGCAGTACTTC.